This T cell receptor (beta chain) was captured by sequencing in a study of blood T cells in healthy people across ages. The authors ran a second PCR of roughly 6 to 12 cycles using a sample-barcoded 5' primer and a J-beta primer mix. TCRdb processed the 5' RACE reads anew with MiXCR; each CDR3 protein has one entry. The sample carries some 1.8 million distinct CDR3 sequences, about two fifths recorded once. The CDR3 runs 13 residues. Germline loops: CDR1 MNHEY, CDR2 SVGAGI. V was trimmed by 1 base and J by 3 bases, leaving 6 bases between them. This sequence originates from a human donor in good health. The sample was blood. The chain carries TRBV6-5 and TRBJ1-2; D gene ambiguous. The CDR3: CASSYLEDYGYTF. As DNA, the CDR3 is TGTGCCAGCAGTTACTTGGAGGACTATGGCTACACCTTC.